One sample yielded the 8 T cell receptor beta chains listed below, sequenced in a study of shared clonotypes between healthy human individuals. Sequencing was performed with immunoSEQ multiplex PCR; in TCRdb, only in-frame clones are kept and a portion is missing. This sample carries 950,000 to 1,300,000 clones, about 75% of them seen once, and the ten largest clones take approximately 1.5%. The sequenced material came from memory CD4+ T cells sorted from blood. Subset denoted: CD45RA-negative fraction. These receptors were obtained from a man younger than 30 in good health.

This chain uses TRBV9 with TRBJ1-2; 7 bases fit TRBD1. The CDR3 extends over 14 amino acids. The germline V gene encodes CDR1 SGDLS and CDR2 YYNGEE. The V gene end was trimmed by 2 bases and the J gene end by 4 bases; junction bases not matched to a gene: 5. The CDR3 region has the DNA TGTGCCAGCAGCGTTTCAGGGGGGTTCTATGGCTACACCTTC. This encodes CASSVSGGFYGYTF.

CDR3 amino acids: CASSLQGAAYNEQFF. DNA for the CDR3: TGTGCCAGCAGCTTGCAGGGGGCGGCGTACAATGAGCAGTTCTTC. The chain carries TRBV5-4 and TRBJ2-1; TRBD1 aligns across 8 bases. V gave up 1 base and J gave up 4 bases; unmatched junction bases: 4. Germline CDR1 SGHNT, CDR2 YYREEE (reference sequence). The CDR3 sequence is 15 residues long.

This rearrangement joins TRBV7-2 to TRBJ2-3; D is unresolved. V was pared by 5 bases and J by 4 bases, with 4 bases between. The CDR3 length is 11 residues. Looked up from germline, CDR1 is SGHTA and CDR2 is FQGNSA. CDR3 coding DNA: TGTGCCAGCAGCGTGGCAGATACGCAGTATTTT. Its translation: CASSVADTQYF.

The chain recombines TRBV5-6 with TRBJ2-4; D call uncertain. Germline V gene data show CDR1 as SGHDT and CDR2 as YYEEEE. This CDR3 is 11 amino acids long. The ends were cut back, 1 base at V and 9 bases at J, with 5 bases in the middle. The CDR3 spells CASSLLGIQYF. The CDR3 region has the DNA TGTGCCAGCAGCTTGCTCGGCATTCAGTACTTC.

The CDR3 DNA reads TGTGCCAGCAGTGAAGCGTGGACGGATTCACCCCTCCACTTT. This sequence encodes CASSEAWTDSPLHF. The chain uses TRBV6-1 and TRBJ1-6; no clear D. The CDR3 runs 14 residues. V lost 0 bases and J 8 bases, leaving 8 bases between the germline ends. CDR1 and CDR2 from the germline V gene are MNHNS and SASEGT.

This clone turned up a few times. This chain uses TRBV18 with TRBJ1-1; no reliable D call. The V gene's germline CDR1 is KGHSH and CDR2 LQKENI. The CDR3 covers 14 residues. Trimming took 3 bases from V and 0 from J, leaving 8 bases between them. CDR3 amino acids: CASSPNNLNTEAFF. The CDR3 bases are TGTGCCAGCTCACCTAACAACTTGAACACTGAAGCTTTCTTT.

This chain links TRBV7-2 with TRBJ1-3, with 8 bases that match TRBD1. J lost 0 bases, V lost 6 bases, and 10 bases had no gene match. CDR1 SGHTA and CDR2 FQGNSA come from the germline V gene. This CDR3 contains 17 residues. CDR3 residues: CASSRLDRAYSGNTIYF. CDR3 nucleotides: TGTGCCAGCAGTCGATTGGACAGGGCATACTCTGGAAACACCATATATTTT. Complete variable domain (other parts from reference TRBV7-2 and TRBJ1-3): GAGVSQSPSNKVTEKGKDVELRCDPISGHTALYWYRQSLGQGLEFLIYFQGNSAPDKSGLPSDRFSAERTGGSVSTLTIQRTQQEDSAVYLCASSRLDRAYSGNTIYFGEGSWLTVV.

This chain joins TRBV11-2 and TRBJ2-6, with D maybe TRBD2 (6 bases). The CDR3 has 16 amino acids. V was pared by 0 bases and J by 2 bases, with 8 bases between. The germline gives CDR1 SGHAT, CDR2 FQNNGV. The chain's CDR3 is CASSLDRGAGANVLTF. The CDR3 region has the DNA TGTGCCAGCAGCTTAGATCGCGGGGCTGGGGCCAACGTCCTGACTTTC.